This T cell receptor (beta chain) appears in the sequencing data of a study of T cell responses to AZD1222 COVID-19 vaccine. Study outcomes and limitations: A mostly white British donor set with more females was recruited, and clonal diversity was possibly underestimated. Across spike, vaccine-associated CD4 TCRs were found, dominant at 160-218 and 743-854.

About this clone itself: Its antigen remains unidentified.

Sequencing was performed with immunoSEQ multiplex PCR; in TCRdb, only in-frame clones are kept and a portion is missing. The sample lists some 140,000 clones; 93% were seen once. Sequencing was performed on peripheral blood, taken on day 0 of AZD1222 vaccination. This clonotype was sampled from an adult in good health.

DNA of the CDR3: TGTGCCAGCAGCGCAGGGCCATCCTACGAGCAGTACTTC. Protein sequence: CASSAGPSYEQYF. This rearrangement joins TRBV27 to TRBJ2-7; tentatively, D is TRBD1 (5 bases). The CDR3 contains 13 residues. Germline V CDR1 and CDR2: MNHEY, SMNVEV (reference sequence). Trimming shortened V by 6 bases and J by 1 base, and 10 bases separated the two germline ends.